What follows are 16 T cell receptor beta chains derived from one specimen sequenced in a study of T-cell reconstitution after alpha-beta-depleted transplantation in children (dated by TCRdb to the mid-2010s). The library was obtained by PCR. Sequencing was carried out with an Illumina HiSeq 2500. TCR libraries were prepared with molecular barcoding, using unique molecular identifiers to normalize TCRbeta repertoire quantification. TCRdb reanalyzed the raw reads on its own, using fastp at Q25 for trimming and MiXCR for clone calling, and kept in-frame beta chains. All rows with the same CDR3 protein become a single entry with the most common DNA and genes. Counted in this sample were around 680,000 distinct CDR3 sequences; roughly 15% of them appeared once. The top ten clonotypes cover 1.1% of the sample. The sequencing here drew on PBMCs from the stem cell graft donor, taken from the stem cell graft. The receptors stem from a human donor who donated a stem cell graft to a child with acute myeloid leukemia.

This clonotype was seen more than once but under ten times. The chain recombines TRBV13 with TRBJ2-3; D gene ambiguous. Germline assignment: CDR1 PRHDT and CDR2 FYEKMQ (reference sequence). Trimming stripped 0 bases from V and 0 bases from J, with 7 bases between. The CDR3 covers 15 residues. This chain's CDR3 is CASSLGSISTDTQYF. CDR3 coding DNA: TGTGCCAGCAGCTTAGGCTCGATTAGCACAGATACGCAGTATTTT.

This clonotype was observed at least ten times. This chain uses TRBV29-1 with TRBJ2-2; D unclear. Germline loops: CDR1 SQVTM, CDR2 ANQGSEA. This CDR3 is built from 13 residues. Trimming removed 2 bases from V and 3 bases from J, with 7 bases in between. The chain's CDR3 is CSVESAHTGELFF. The CDR3 DNA sequence: TGCAGCGTTGAAAGCGCTCACACCGGGGAGCTGTTTTTT.

This clonotype was found many times. The junction departs from the called germline gene at one end, perhaps through a read error. The chain couples TRBV12-3 or TRBV12-4 to TRBJ2-3; TRBD2 matches at 11 bases. The CDR3 extends over 15 amino acids. This chain's CDR3 is CASSLAGGFTDTQYF. CDR3 DNA sequence: TGTGCCAGCAGCTTAGCGGGGGGGTTCACAGATACGCAGTATTTT.

This clonotype was observed a few times. The V gene is TRBV27, the J gene TRBJ2-7; D gene unclear. The CDR3 is made up of 12 amino acids. Germline CDR1 is MNHEY and CDR2 is SMNVEV (reference sequence). Trimming shortened V by 11 bases and J by 1 base, and 12 bases separated the two germline ends. The CDR3 DNA reads as TGTGCCTCGGGCCCGACTTCCTACGAGCAGTACTTC. It encodes CASGPTSYEQYF.

This clonotype came up a few times. The J gene is TRBJ2-5, the V gene TRBV7-2; no firm D call. V dropped 5 bases and J dropped 4 bases, with 11 bases sitting between them. This CDR3 spans 13 amino acids. Germline lookup yields CDR1 SGHTA and CDR2 FQGNSA. Here the CDR3 reads CASSPLPRETQYF. In nucleotides, the CDR3 is TGTGCCAGCAGCCCCCTCCCTAGAGAGACCCAGTACTTC.

The rearrangement uses TRBV20-1 and TRBJ2-7; D unresolved. Germline values: CDR1 DFQATT, CDR2 SNEGSKA (reference sequence). Trimming pared 1 base from V and 2 bases from J, leaving 12 bases between. The CDR3 sequence is 14 residues long. As DNA, the CDR3 is TGCAGTGCTAGAGGTCAGACCCAACCCTACGAGCAGTACTTC. The encoded protein is CSARGQTQPYEQYF.

Concerning this clonotype itself: A much more abundant neighbour one base away suggests this may be a read error. The chain uses TRBV20-1 and TRBJ1-5; D is unresolved. Germline CDR1 reads DFQATT; CDR2 reads SNEGSKA (reference sequence). Deletions cut 0 bases from V and 0 bases from J, with 18 bases between. The length of the CDR3 is 18 residues. The CDR3 coding sequence is TGCAGTGCTAGAGACCTCGCCAGAAGCATGGATAGCAATCAGCCCCAGCATTTT. Amino acids: CSARDLARSMDSNQPQHF.

Comments on this clonotype: This may arise from a read error, as a much more abundant clone is one base away. The chain links TRBV7-7 to TRBJ2-1; D is unclear. Between the trimmed V and J ends, which lost 3 bases and 3 bases, there was a span of 6 bases. Germline V gives CDR1 SSHAT, CDR2 FNYEAQ (reference sequence). This CDR3 contains 13 residues. CDR3 residues: CASSLDDYNEQFF. CDR3 nucleotides: TGTGCCAGCAGCTTGGACGACTACAATGAGCAGTTCTTC.

In regard to this clonotype: This may arise from a read error, as a much more abundant clone is one base away. The CDR3 end shows no conserved phenylalanine or tryptophan, and so a read error is likely. It is unclear where the CDR3 begins or ends on the DNA, so no DNA is shown, and the CDR3 is as TCRdb lists it. This chain uses TRBV29-1 with TRBJ1-2; TRBD1, as called in the table, went unchecked against the DNA. The germline V gene encodes CDR1 SQVTM and CDR2 ANQGSEA. The CDR3 totals 11 residues, both ends included. The CDR3 loop is CSVAQGRSRTV.

The J gene is TRBJ2-5, the V gene TRBV24-1; D might be TRBD2 (5 bases). Germline CDR1 and CDR2: KGHDR and SFDVKD. The V gene lost 1 base and the J gene lost 12 bases, with 14 bases spanning the gap. The CDR3 sequence is 13 residues long. CDR3 residues: CATSDLTDYRKYF. The CDR3 DNA reads as TGTGCCACCAGTGATTTAACCGACTACCGCAAGTACTTC.

The rearrangement links TRBV6-1 to TRBJ2-3, with D possibly being TRBD2 (6 bases). Germline values: CDR1 MNHNS, CDR2 SASEGT. This CDR3 region has 14 residues. Trimming removed 7 bases at V and 0 bases at J, with 11 bases between. As DNA, the CDR3 is TGTGCCAGCACCACCGGGGGTAGCACAGATACGCAGTATTTT. It codes for CASTTGGSTDTQYF.

This clonotype showed up many times. V and J are TRBV20-1 and TRBJ2-7; tentative D call: TRBD2 (5 bases). The CDR3 runs 15 residues. CDR1 and CDR2 (germline): DFQATT, SNEGSKA (reference sequence). V was pared by 5 bases and J by 6 bases, with 23 bases between. DNA for the CDR3: TGCAGTGCTGCCCCTCTGGAGGTGCAGCGAATCGAGCAGTACTTC. Amino acid sequence: CSAAPLEVQRIEQYF.

This clonotype was counted at least ten times. The chain employs TRBV20-1 and TRBJ2-3; D could derive from TRBD1 or TRBD2 (6 bases each). V shed 0 bases and J shed 2 bases, with 12 bases lying between them. The CDR3 contains 15 residues. From germline, CDR1 is DFQATT and CDR2 SNEGSKA (reference sequence). CDR3 loop: CSARDGGPITDTQYF. CDR3 coding DNA: TGCAGTGCTAGAGACGGGGGCCCCATCACAGATACGCAGTATTTT.

This clonotype was detected many times. The chain links TRBV12-3 or TRBV12-4 to TRBJ1-4, with 9 bases identical to TRBD1. The CDR3 totals 14 residues. Trimming cost V 3 bases and J 8 bases; bases outside gene matches: 4. CDR3 nucleotides: TGTGCCAGCAGTTTCCGGGACAGGGAAGAAAAACTGTTTTTT. It encodes CASSFRDREEKLFF.

This clonotype has a count of ten or more. The chain uses TRBV6-5 and TRBJ2-5; 14 nucleotides align to TRBD2. This CDR3 is built from 16 residues. After removal of 5 bases from V and 6 bases from J, the junction contained 8 bases not matched to a gene. Germline assignment: CDR1 MNHEY and CDR2 SVGAGI. CDR3 sequence (DNA): TGTGCCAGCAGTCTCGGGACTAGCGGGGGTAAAAAGACCCAGTACTTC. Amino acids: CASSLGTSGGKKTQYF.

This rearrangement joins TRBV2 to TRBJ2-7; D gene unclear. Germline loops: CDR1 SNHLY, CDR2 FYNNEI. The CDR3 is made up of 16 amino acids. V lost 2 bases to trimming and J lost 0 bases, with 14 bases between them. CDR3: CASSESSQTLSYEQYV. CDR3 DNA sequence: TGTGCCAGCAGTGAATCCTCCCAGACCCTCTCCTACGAGCAGTACGTC.